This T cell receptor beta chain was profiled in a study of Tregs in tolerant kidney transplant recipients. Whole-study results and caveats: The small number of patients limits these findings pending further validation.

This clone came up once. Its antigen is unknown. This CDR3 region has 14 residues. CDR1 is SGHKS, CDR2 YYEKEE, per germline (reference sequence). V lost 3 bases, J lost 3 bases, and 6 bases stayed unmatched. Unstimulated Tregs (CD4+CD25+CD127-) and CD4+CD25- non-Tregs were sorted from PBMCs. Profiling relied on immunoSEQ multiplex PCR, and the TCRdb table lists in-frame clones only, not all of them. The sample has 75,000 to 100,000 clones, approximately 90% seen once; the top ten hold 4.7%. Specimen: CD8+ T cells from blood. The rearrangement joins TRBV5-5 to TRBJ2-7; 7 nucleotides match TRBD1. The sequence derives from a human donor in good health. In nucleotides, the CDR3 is TGTGCCAGCAGCTGGGACAGCAGCAACTACGAGCAGTACTTC. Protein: CASSWDSSNYEQYF. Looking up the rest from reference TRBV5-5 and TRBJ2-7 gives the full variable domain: DAGVTQSPTHLIKTRGQQVTLRCSPISGHKSVSWYQQVLGQGPQFIFQYYEKEERGRGNFPDRFSARQFPNYSSELNVNALLLGDSALYLCASSWDSSNYEQYFGPGTRLTVT.